This record concerns one T cell receptor (beta chain) sequence. Its antigen remains unidentified. Base quality data are lacking; no much larger clone is found one base away. RNA was extracted using the RNeasy kit, and roughly 0.45 to 1 ug of the RNA was reverse transcribed with random hexamers. The immunoSEQ multiplex PCR assay, covering 54 Vbeta and 13 Jbeta segments, was used to amplify TCR beta CDR3 regions. Bias from PCR amplification was corrected by using a synthetic template baseline for primer optimization and for computational correction. Under the source paper's analysis protocol: Reads were annotated to V, D and J genes according to IMGT and were analyzed with immunoSEQ Analyzer, with only productive sequences retained. Clonality was computed as one minus Shannon entropy normalized by log2 of the number of productive unique sequences. For each patient and control, public and private clones were evaluated among the 100 most prevalent clones. A clone was defined as Susac-specific if it was absent from the healthy and MS cohorts, from approximately 980 published viral clones and from other ImmuneACCESS disease sequences. The public reads were run again by TCRdb, first through fastp at Q25 and then through MiXCR, and only productive beta chains were kept. Identical CDR3 protein sequences are pooled into one entry, listed with their most common genes and DNA. The authors' filters were not applied to this entry. The sample table records roughly 120,000 distinct CDR3 sequences; roughly 93% of these occur just once. Of the sample, 0.093% falls within the top ten clones.

This sample was taken from a study of CD8 T cells in Susac syndrome (dated by TCRdb to between 2018 and 2021). Background for the entire study: Repertoire sequencing was used to test whether CD8+ T cell activation and differentiation in Susac syndrome was antigen driven.

What the research found in general, with its limitations: The number of individuals in the TCR sequencing and HLA analysis was acknowledged as relatively small.

High-throughput TCR beta sequencing profiled peripheral blood CD8+ and CD4+ T cells from healthy donors, Susac syndrome patients and multiple sclerosis patients. The multiple sclerosis controls were treatment-naive patients who had stable or active relapsing-remitting disease and met the revised McDonald criteria. Bulk CD8+ and CD4+ T cells were purified by magnetic negative isolation, whereas CD8+ TEMRA cells were enriched by FACS. Blood was drawn into EDTA tubes, processed within 24 hours, and PBMCs were isolated by density gradient centrifugation. PBMCs intended for TCR sequencing were cryopreserved in liquid nitrogen and thawed later in a water bath at 37 degrees C. A purity of at least 90% was achieved for sorted or isolated CD4+, CD8+ and CD8+ TEMRA cells. V is reduced by 0 bases and J by 7 bases, leaving a spacing of 16 bases between them. Taken from cysteine to phenylalanine, the CDR3 has 15 residues. Only CDR3 DNA is held: 45 bases, read in frame from base 1. As encoded in the germline V gene (reference sequence), CDR1 is PRHDT while CDR2 is FYEKMQ.

The sequence was obtained from a human donor with multiple sclerosis. The sequenced material came from CD4+ T cells from PBMCs. This receptor chain uses TRBV13 and TRBJ2-7, with an unclear D gene assignment. The CDR3 region has the sequence CASSLGVAGPAEQYF. The sequence in DNA is TGTGCCAGCAGCTTAGGAGTGGCAGGCCCGGCGGAGCAGTACTTC.